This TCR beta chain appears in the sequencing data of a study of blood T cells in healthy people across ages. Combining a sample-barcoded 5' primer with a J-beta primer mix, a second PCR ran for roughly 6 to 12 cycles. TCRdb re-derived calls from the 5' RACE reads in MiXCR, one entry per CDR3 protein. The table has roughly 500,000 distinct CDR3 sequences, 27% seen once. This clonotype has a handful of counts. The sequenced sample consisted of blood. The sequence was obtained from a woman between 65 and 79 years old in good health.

The CDR3 bases are TGCGCCAGCAGCCAAGAAGGCAGGCTCTCCTCTGGGGCCAACGTCCTGACTTTC. This sequence encodes CASSQEGRLSSGANVLTF. V and J are TRBV4-3 and TRBJ2-6; D gene ambiguous. Germline V gene data show CDR1 as LGHNA and CDR2 as YSLEER. The CDR3 runs to 18 residues. Trimming removed 0 bases at V and 0 bases at J, with 12 bases between.